Included here is one T cell receptor beta chain sequence, with context. Its antigen is not identified. These data come from a study of shared clonotypes between healthy human individuals. Unmatched junction bases numbered 5, after V lost 3 bases and J lost 4 bases. The CDR3 runs to 16 residues. Germline V CDR1 and CDR2: SGHRS, YFSETQ. Points from the study as a whole: Sampling involved blood alone; tissue repertoires likely differ.

The method was immunoSEQ multiplex PCR; TCRdb's version includes in-frame clones alone and lacks a portion of them. Altogether 550,000 to 700,000 clones are present, around 73% being singletons, with the ten largest covering 1.5% to 2%. The rearrangement uses TRBV5-1 and TRBJ2-5, with 14 bases lining up with TRBD2. This receptor was obtained from a woman in her twenties or thirties in good health. The sample consisted of memory CD4+ T cells sorted from blood. Subset meaning: CD45RA-negative fraction. The CDR3 spells CASSSTSGRAGETQYF. The CDR3 DNA reads as TGCGCCAGCAGCTCGACTAGCGGGAGGGCAGGAGAGACCCAGTACTTC. The variable domain in full, with the rest retrieved from reference TRBV5-1 and TRBJ2-5, is KAGVTQTPRYLIKTRGQQVTLSCSPISGHRSVSWYQQTPGQGLQFLFEYFSETQRNKGNFPGRFSGRQFSNSRSEMNVSTLELGDSALYLCASSSTSGRAGETQYFGPGTRLLVL.